This TCR beta chain was identified during a study of monozygotic twins with inflammatory bowel disease. Of note for this clonotype: Its specificity is unknown.

The team made cDNA by running eight separate reactions for each sample. Using the 5' RACE reads, TCRdb records one entry per CDR3 protein without DNA. The sample shows around 410,000 distinct CDR3 sequences, and approximately 2.3% sits with its ten largest clones. General study points: Sharing of clonotypes with others was lower in IBD patients than in healthy twins, and this was especially so with disease activity.

Germline V CDR1 and CDR2: SGHTA, FQGNSA. The CDR3 length is 11 residues. The chain links TRBV7-2 to TRBJ1-1. The specimen was blood. This sequence originates from a human donor with ulcerative colitis or Crohn's disease, or a healthy co-twin of an affected twin (not recorded which). The CDR3 spells CASRYETEAFF.